These T cell receptor beta chains were read from a single sample in a study of Graves' ophthalmopathy and Graves' hyperthyroidism. Via MiXCR, TCRdb re-called the multiplex PCR reads, giving one row per CDR3 protein. This repertoire shows approximately 500,000 distinct CDR3 sequences, about an eighth found once; its top ten account for 9.5% to 10%. What was sequenced was blood. These receptors originate from a woman aged 25-40 years with Graves' ophthalmopathy. Both conserved end residues are part of each CDR3. Fields, in order: V gene, D gene, J gene, clone size, CDR3 DNA, CDR3 protein. D genes are given only for firm matches. Clone size is not always given. Where it is, it says once, few, many or a class for expanded clones.

TRBV28	NA	TRBJ1-3	many	TGTGCCAGCAGGTCGGACAGTACCTCTGGAAACACCATATATTTT	CASRSDSTSGNTIYF
TRBV20-1	NA	TRBJ2-1	few	TGCAGTGCTAGAGATCTAACGGGTCCGGGGAATGAGCAGTTCTTC	CSARDLTGPGNEQFF
TRBV10-2	NA	TRBJ1-2	many	TGCGCCAGCAGACCCGACGGAGATGATGGCTACACCTTC	CASRPDGDDGYTF
TRBV12-3/TRBV12-4	NA	TRBJ2-7	many	TGTGCCAGCAGCGCGCCCCTCTACGAGCAGTACTTC	CASSAPLYEQYF
TRBV13	TRBD2	TRBJ2-7	many	TGTGCCAGCAGCCAGGTTCTAGCGGGCAAGTACGAGCAGTACTTC	CASSQVLAGKYEQYF
TRBV28	TRBD2	TRBJ2-7	NA	TGTGCCAGCAGTTTAGAATGGGGGGGCGAGCAGTACTTC	CASSLEWGGEQYF
TRBV6-1	NA	TRBJ1-3	many	TGTGCCAGCAGTGACAGCGGGGGCGGAAACACCATATATTTT	CASSDSGGGNTIYF
TRBV18	NA	TRBJ1-2	few	TGTGCCAGCTCACCACAAGAGGGGCCGAACTATGGCTACACCTTC	CASSPQEGPNYGYTF
TRBV10-3	NA	TRBJ2-2	few	TGTGCCATCAGCGATTTTGGGACGAGCAGTGGGGAGCTGTTTTTT	CAISDFGTSSGELFF
TRBV28	NA	TRBJ1-2	many	TGTGCCGGCAGCCAGACACGGATAGTTGGCTACACCTTC	CAGSQTRIVGYTF
TRBV24-1	NA	TRBJ2-2	NA	TGTGCCACCCAATCTATGAACACCGGGGAGCTGTTTTTT	CATQSMNTGELFF
TRBV12-3/TRBV12-4	NA	TRBJ1-1	many	TGTGCCAGCAGTTGGGGCCCACCAATGAACACTGAAGCTTTCTTT	CASSWGPPMNTEAFF
TRBV6-5	NA	TRBJ2-7	many	TGTGCCAGCAGTTACTCGCAGCACTACTCCTACGAGCAGTACTTC	CASSYSQHYSYEQYF
TRBV4-1	NA	TRBJ2-6	NA	TGCGCCAGCAGCCAAGAAGGCGTGTCTGGGGCCAACGTCCTGACTTTC	CASSQEGVSGANVLTF
TRBV30	NA	TRBJ1-5	few	TGTGCCTGGAGCAAACAGGATCAGCCCCAGCATTTT	CAWSKQDQPQHF
TRBV6-2/TRBV6-3	TRBD1	TRBJ1-2	many	TGTGCCAGCACCTACAGGGGGCAACGTGGCTACACCTTC	CASTYRGQRGYTF
TRBV13	NA	TRBJ2-7	many	TGTGCCAGCAGCTCCTCTCTAGTAGGGGGATACGAGCAGTACTTC	CASSSSLVGGYEQYF
TRBV15	NA	TRBJ1-1	many	TGTGCCACGAGACATAGAGGGAGGACTGAAGCTTTCTTT	CATRHRGRTEAFF
TRBV6-1	TRBD1	TRBJ2-7	many	TGTGCCAGCAGTGCTCGGACAGGAAGGCCCTACGAGCAGTACTTC	CASSARTGRPYEQYF
TRBV3-1	NA	TRBJ1-5	many	TGTGCCAGCAGCCAAGCTAGAACGTCGCCCCAGCATTTT	CASSQARTSPQHF
TRBV24-1	TRBD1	TRBJ1-1	many	TGTGCCACCAGTGCTCGGACAGGGGGCGGGGGGACTGAAGCTTTCTTT	CATSARTGGGGTEAFF
TRBV7-9	NA	TRBJ2-7	many	TGTGCCAGCAGCTACCGGGCGAACGAGCAGTACTTC	CASSYRANEQYF
TRBV12-3/TRBV12-4	TRBD1	TRBJ1-2	many	TGTGCCAGCAGTCTCAGGGGGATGTTAGGTGGCTACACCTTC	CASSLRGMLGGYTF
TRBV7-2	NA	TRBJ1-1	NA	TGTGCCAGCAGCCCAGCAGGGGCGGGCACTGAAGCTTTCTTT	CASSPAGAGTEAFF
TRBV28	TRBD1	TRBJ2-7	many	TGTGCCAGCAGTTCCCTCAGAGGCCAGGGGGCCTACGAGCAGTACTTC	CASSSLRGQGAYEQYF
TRBV6-1	NA	TRBJ1-1	NA	TGTGCCAGCAGTGGTGGCAGCAACACTGAAGCTTTCTTT	CASSGGSNTEAFF
TRBV20-1	NA	TRBJ1-5	many	TGCAGTGCTAGGCGGCAGGCGTTAGGTCAGCCCCAGCATTTT	CSARRQALGQPQHF
TRBV6-2/TRBV6-3	TRBD1	TRBJ2-7	few	TGTGCCAGCAGTGAGCGGACAGGGGGACTCGAGCAGTACTTC	CASSERTGGLEQYF
TRBV11-2	NA	TRBJ1-1	NA	TGTGCCAGCAGCTTAAAGAGGGTCACTGAAGCTTTCTTT	CASSLKRVTEAFF
TRBV3-1	NA	TRBJ1-1	many	TGTGCCAGCAGCCAGGCGGGGGCCACGGAAGCTTTCTTT	CASSQAGATEAFF
TRBV4-1	TRBD1	TRBJ1-2	few	TGCGCCAGCAGCCAAGGGCCGTCGCCGGGACAGGGGTATGGCTACACCTTC	CASSQGPSPGQGYGYTF
TRBV12-3/TRBV12-4	NA	TRBJ1-1	NA	TGTGCCAGCAGCCCTACGGTTGGCCACGCTTTCTTT	CASSPTVGHAFF
TRBV6-5	TRBD1	TRBJ1-3	many	TGTGCCAGCAGTCCACAGGGGGCTGGAAACACCATATATTTT	CASSPQGAGNTIYF
TRBV6-5	NA	TRBJ2-7	many	TGTGCCAGCAGTTCCCCCGGGTCCTCCCCCTACGAGCAGTACTTC	CASSSPGSSPYEQYF
TRBV10-3	NA	TRBJ1-1	many	TGTGCCATCGCGACCCCACAGGGTTGGAACACTGAAGCTTTCTTT	CAIATPQGWNTEAFF
TRBV12-3/TRBV12-4	NA	TRBJ1-1	many	TGTGCCAGCAGTCCCCCGGGCGGCGGGAACACTGAAGCTTTCTTT	CASSPPGGGNTEAFF
TRBV7-2	TRBD2	TRBJ2-5	NA	TGTGCCAGCAGCACCCGGACTAGCTTCCAAGAGACCCAGTACTTC	CASSTRTSFQETQYF
TRBV4-1	NA	TRBJ2-7	NA	TGCGCCAGCAGCCAGATCACCCGGAACGAGCAGTACTTC	CASSQITRNEQYF
TRBV27	NA	TRBJ1-5	many	TGTGCCAGCAGTTTATTCGGACACAATCAGCCCCAGCATTTT	CASSLFGHNQPQHF
TRBV24-1	NA	TRBJ2-2	many	TGTGCCACCAGTGACGTCTACCGGGGGGAGCTGTTTTTT	CATSDVYRGELFF
TRBV7-8	NA	TRBJ1-3	NA	TGTGCCAGCAGCTTAGAAGCTAGAAACACCATATATTTT	CASSLEARNTIYF